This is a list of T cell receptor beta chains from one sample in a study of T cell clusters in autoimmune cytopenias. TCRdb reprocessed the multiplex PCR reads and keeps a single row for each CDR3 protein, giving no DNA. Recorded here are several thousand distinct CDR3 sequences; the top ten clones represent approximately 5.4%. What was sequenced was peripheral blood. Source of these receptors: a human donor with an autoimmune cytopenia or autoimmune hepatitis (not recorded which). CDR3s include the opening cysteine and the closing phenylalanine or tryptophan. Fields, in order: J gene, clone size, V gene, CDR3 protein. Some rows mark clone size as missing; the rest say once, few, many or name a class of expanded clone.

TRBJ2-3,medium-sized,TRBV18,CASSPRQASTDTQYF
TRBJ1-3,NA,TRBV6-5,CATLQARPGRDTIYF
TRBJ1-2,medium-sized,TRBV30,CAWSVRKGKRGYTF
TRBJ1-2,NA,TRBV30,CAWSRELFGTGANYGYTF
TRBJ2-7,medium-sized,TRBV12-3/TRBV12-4,CASSLEAGGPYEQYF
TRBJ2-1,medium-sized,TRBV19,CASTEKGSYNEQFF
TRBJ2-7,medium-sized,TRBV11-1,CASRPQTSGSSYEQYF
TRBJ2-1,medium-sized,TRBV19,CASSIDREVSNEQFF
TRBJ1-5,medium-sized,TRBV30,CACQNRAGGRQPQHF
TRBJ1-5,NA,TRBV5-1,CASSSDPGQPQHF
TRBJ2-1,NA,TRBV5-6,CASSPGTSTNEQFF
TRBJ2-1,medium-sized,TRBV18,CASSAKQGASYNEQFF
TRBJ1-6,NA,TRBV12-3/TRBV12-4,CASRGRNNSPLHF
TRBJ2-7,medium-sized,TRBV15,CATSRDPGGENEQYF
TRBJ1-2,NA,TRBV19,CASMATPDPPYGYTF